A selection of T cell receptor beta chains follows, all from one sample in a study of post-analysis software for immune sequencing data. Each CDR3 protein gets one entry after TCRdb re-called the PCR reads with MiXCR. In the table there are around 260,000 distinct CDR3 sequences, 36% of which are singletons. Sequencing was done on a sample of blood. These receptors all come from a girl aged 5 to 17 with multiple sclerosis. CDR3s include the opening cysteine and the closing phenylalanine or tryptophan. Only some rows state a clone size, as once, few, many or a class for expanded clones.

v_gene	abundance	CDR3aa
TRBV27	.	CASTGTVNSPRHF
TRBV20-1	many	CSAWGQRSTQPQHF
TRBV12-3/TRBV12-4	many	CASSFGGPTGDGYTF
TRBV7-2	.	CASSLRAGQGNYNEQFF
TRBV5-1	.	CASTRGDISQASPPHF
TRBV19	.	CASSIAGTDTQYF
TRBV5-1	many	CASSPKNYGYTF
TRBV10-3	many	CAISEGQDNQPQHF
TRBV11-2	many	CASSFGSGTGYGYTF
TRBV29-1	.	CSAYRTGGEGQFF
TRBV2	many	CASSDWRGHDGYTF
TRBV3-1	.	CASSPGLAGEMVQETQYF
TRBV29-1	.	CSARGTGGTEAFF
TRBV20-1	many	CSAKAGVSTDTQYF
TRBV14	.	CASSRELQGGAFF
TRBV7-9	many	CASSSTGQGGSEQYF
TRBV10-3	.	CAISGTESSFRGNEQFF
TRBV2	few	CASSEYEQFF
TRBV12-5	.	CASGFETGKQYF
TRBV9	many	CASSVVGGGDEQFF
TRBV4-2	few	CASSPGTLQFF
TRBV6-5	few	CASRLAGGVHNEQFF
TRBV6-1	few	CASNRAREKLFF
TRBV7-9	many	CASSLEAGSDEKLFF
TRBV10-3	.	CAISESREETRYF
TRBV20-1	.	CSARGRPEDTQYF
TRBV29-1	many	CSGTGFRRTRDTEAFF
TRBV19	many	CASSIFSGSVTANEKLFF
TRBV20-1	few	CSANRNNEQFF
TRBV3-1	many	CASSQGVLNQPQHF
TRBV7-2	many	CASSLADQDRVYGYTF
TRBV12-3/TRBV12-4	many	CASSPGQGTGANVLTF
TRBV2	.	CASSARPSLNTDAQYF
TRBV6-6	.	CASRGTASGNTIYF
TRBV20-1	many	CSASPGLAGVTQYF
TRBV6-6	many	CASSYSRYQETQYF
TRBV5-6	many	CASSFRTLGTDTQYF
TRBV7-8	.	CASSRLAEYNEQFF
TRBV27	many	CASSFVRGIQYF
TRBV12-3/TRBV12-4	many	CASSFQVDSPLHF
TRBV27	few	CASSRLAGNTGELFF
TRBV12-3/TRBV12-4	.	CASSLQSSSNTGELFF
TRBV5-1	many	CASSLEGPYYNEQFF
TRBV12-3/TRBV12-4	many	CASRSDPGTGDCSYEQYF
TRBV20-1	once	CSARPTRDREFF
TRBV29-1	.	CSVVLAGTYEQYF
TRBV12-3/TRBV12-4	many	CASSQGASGAFF
TRBV9	many	CASSVSPGGTSYNSPLHF
TRBV9	few	CASSAGGSGSPLHF
TRBV28	.	CASINFGGQPQHF
TRBV20-1	.	CSARGGYEQYF
TRBV27	.	CASSYNRAGDEQFF
TRBV12-3/TRBV12-4	many	CASSFGVGVEAFF
TRBV20-1	many	CSAVRPRDRPFAPYGYTF